These 13 T cell receptor beta chains came from one sample sequenced in a study of cytomegalovirus exposure and HLA in healthy donors. Clones were read by immunoSEQ multiplex PCR, and TCRdb kept only the in-frame ones, dropping some. The sample carries 65,000 to 80,000 clones, 85% to 95% recorded once. What was sequenced was PBMCs. The receptors here all came from a woman aged 18-29 years in good health and CMV-seropositive.

In the case of this clone: A junction boundary mismatches the germline segment, possibly from a read error. The rearrangement links TRBV6-5 to TRBJ1-2; unclear D gene. Germline assignment: CDR1 MNHEY and CDR2 SVGAGI. The CDR3 loop spans 14 amino acids. The CDR3 spells CASSNSGDVVGYTF. DNA for the CDR3: TGTGCCAGCAGTAACTCGGGAGACGTGGTAGGCTACACCTTC.

This rearrangement joins TRBV27 to TRBJ2-1; the D gene is possibly TRBD2 (6 bases). Per the germline V gene, CDR1 is MNHEY and CDR2 is SMNVEV (reference sequence). Trimming cost V 6 bases and J 3 bases, with 15 bases left between them. CDR3 length: 15 residues. The CDR3 nucleotides read TGTGCCAGCAGGTCTGAGGCGGGGTACTACAATGAGCAGTTCTTC. It codes for CASRSEAGYYNEQFF.

This clone showed up just once. This chain uses TRBV12-5 with TRBJ2-2; D is perhaps TRBD1 (6 bases). CDR1 and CDR2 (germline): LGHNT, FRNRAP. V gave up 9 bases and J gave up 7 bases, with 6 bases separating them. The CDR3 spans 10 residues. The CDR3 DNA is TGTGCTAGCAGGGGCGGGGAGCTGTTTTTT. Translated: CASRGGELFF.

Written as DNA, the CDR3 is TGTGCCAGCAGTTTAGGAGCGGCTACCTCCTACAATGAGCAGTTCTTC. It yields the protein CASSLGAATSYNEQFF. V is TRBV27 and J is TRBJ2-1; D is possibly TRBD2 (5 bases). This CDR3 region has 16 residues. Germline V gives CDR1 MNHEY, CDR2 SMNVEV (reference sequence). V gave up 2 bases and J gave up 0 bases, with 11 bases separating them.

V gene TRBV7-8 combines with J gene TRBJ2-7; D might be TRBD2 (5 bases). The germline CDR1 and CDR2 sequences are SGHVS and FQNEAQ. The ends were cut back, 0 bases at V and 1 base at J, with 7 bases in the middle. The CDR3 sequence is 14 residues long. CDR3 loop: CASSLAGVSYEQYF. The CDR3 coding sequence is TGTGCCAGCAGCTTAGCCGGGGTTTCCTACGAGCAGTACTTC.

This rearrangement joins TRBV6-4 to TRBJ1-1; D is possibly TRBD1 (6 bases). Trimming pared 10 bases from V and 1 base from J, leaving 22 bases between. This CDR3 comprises 16 residues. Germline V gives CDR1 MRHNA, CDR2 SNTAGT. The CDR3 DNA sequence: TGTGCCACCAGACCGCGGGGGGCGAGCGGGAACACTGAAGCTTTCTTT. It codes for CATRPRGASGNTEAFF.

This chain uses TRBV9 with TRBJ2-3; D not resolved. Trimming left V 1 base short and J 1 base short, with 4 bases between. The germline V gene encodes CDR1 SGDLS and CDR2 YYNGEE. The CDR3 length is 13 residues. The CDR3, as DNA: TGTGCCAGCAGCGTACCAGGCACAGATACGCAGTATTTT. It codes for CASSVPGTDTQYF.

J is TRBJ2-3 and V is TRBV30, with TRBD1 matching 9 bases. After removal of 7 bases from V and 4 bases from J, the junction contained 12 bases not matched to a gene. In germline, CDR1 is GTSNPN, CDR2 SVGIG (reference sequence). The CDR3 runs 15 residues. The CDR3 bases are TGTGCCTCGAAACAGGGGGCGCGTCACCCAGATACGCAGTATTTT. It codes for CASKQGARHPDTQYF. Supplemented by reference TRBV30 and TRBJ2-3, the full variable domain reads SQTIHQWPATLVQPVGSPLSLECTVEGTSNPNLYWYRQAAGRGLQLLFYSVGIGQISSEVPQNLSASRPQDRQFILSSKKLLLSDSGFYLCASKQGARHPDTQYFGPGTRLTVL.

The chain employs TRBV5-4 and TRBJ1-4; TRBD1 might be the D (5 bases). The CDR3 is made up of 15 amino acids. The germline V and J ends were trimmed by 0 bases and 8 bases, with 14 bases remaining between them. Germline values: CDR1 SGHNT, CDR2 YYREEE (reference sequence). The CDR3 sequence is CASSLVGREGEKLFF. The CDR3 bases are TGTGCCAGCAGCTTGGTTGGCAGGGAGGGAGAAAAACTGTTTTTT.

V gene TRBV14 combines with J gene TRBJ1-2; D is ambiguous. V dropped 4 bases and J dropped 6 bases, with 9 bases sitting between them. Germline CDR1 is SGHDN and CDR2 is FVKESK. This CDR3 is built from 12 residues. The DNA for the CDR3 is TGTGCCAGCAGCCTGGTCGGGAATGGCTACACCTTC. Translation gives CASSLVGNGYTF.

V gene TRBV7-8 combines with J gene TRBJ2-7, with 11 bases identical to TRBD2. V trimming: 5 bases; J trimming: 4 bases; junction bases outside the gene matches: 7. This CDR3 is built from 15 residues. Germline V lookup: CDR1 SGHVS, CDR2 FQNEAQ. In DNA form, the CDR3 reads TGTGCCAGCAGCCGGGATAGCGGGGGGGCGTACGAGCAGTACTTC. This gives the protein CASSRDSGGAYEQYF. Using reference TRBV7-8 and TRBJ2-7 for the parts outside the CDR3, the full variable domain is GAGVSQSPRYKVAKRGQDVALRCDPISGHVSLFWYQQALGQGPEFLTYFQNEAQLDKSGLPSDRFFAERPEGSVSTLKIQRTQQEDSAVYLCASSRDSGGAYEQYFGPGTRLTVT.

The V gene is TRBV5-5, the J gene TRBJ2-1; 8 bases are shared with TRBD2. The CDR3 has 14 residues. Germline V CDR1 and CDR2: SGHKS, YYEKEE (reference sequence). With V trimmed by 5 bases and J by 13 bases, 14 bases remained unmatched. CDR3 protein: CASRMDLVAGIQFF. In nucleotides, the CDR3 is TGTGCCAGCAGAATGGACTTAGTAGCGGGGATACAGTTCTTC.

This chain uses TRBV4-1 with TRBJ1-2; 9 bases line up with TRBD1. This CDR3 is built from 14 residues. Per germline, CDR1 MGHRA and CDR2 YSYEKL. The trim removed 1 base at V and 8 bases at J, leaving 5 bases unmatched. CDR3 nucleotides: TGCGCCAGCAGCCAAGGGGGGACAGGGCTGGGCTACACCTTC. Residues: CASSQGGTGLGYTF.